This T cell receptor (beta chain) was documented in a study of blood T cell repertoires in COVID-19. This clone was found once. Under the authors' procedure: Reference gene primer amplification in the assay estimated nucleated cell counts. The table came from immunoSEQ multiplex PCR; TCRdb's copy has only in-frame clones and leaves some out. That table furnishes V, J and clone size, whereas the DNA furnished D and trimming. The sample lists 150,000 to 180,000 clones, 85% to 90% occurring once. CDR1 and CDR2 (germline): MNHNS, SASEGT. Trimming removed 4 bases from V and 4 bases from J, with 14 bases in between. The CDR3 is 16 amino acids.

The material sequenced was peripheral blood. The chain couples TRBV6-1 to TRBJ1-6; no reliable D call. This sequence was found in a woman in her thirties or forties with acute or convalescent COVID-19. The CDR3 sequence is CASSAGALGYNSPLHF. CDR3 sequence (DNA): TGTGCCAGCAGTGCAGGTGCCCTTGGGTATAATTCACCCCTCCACTTT.